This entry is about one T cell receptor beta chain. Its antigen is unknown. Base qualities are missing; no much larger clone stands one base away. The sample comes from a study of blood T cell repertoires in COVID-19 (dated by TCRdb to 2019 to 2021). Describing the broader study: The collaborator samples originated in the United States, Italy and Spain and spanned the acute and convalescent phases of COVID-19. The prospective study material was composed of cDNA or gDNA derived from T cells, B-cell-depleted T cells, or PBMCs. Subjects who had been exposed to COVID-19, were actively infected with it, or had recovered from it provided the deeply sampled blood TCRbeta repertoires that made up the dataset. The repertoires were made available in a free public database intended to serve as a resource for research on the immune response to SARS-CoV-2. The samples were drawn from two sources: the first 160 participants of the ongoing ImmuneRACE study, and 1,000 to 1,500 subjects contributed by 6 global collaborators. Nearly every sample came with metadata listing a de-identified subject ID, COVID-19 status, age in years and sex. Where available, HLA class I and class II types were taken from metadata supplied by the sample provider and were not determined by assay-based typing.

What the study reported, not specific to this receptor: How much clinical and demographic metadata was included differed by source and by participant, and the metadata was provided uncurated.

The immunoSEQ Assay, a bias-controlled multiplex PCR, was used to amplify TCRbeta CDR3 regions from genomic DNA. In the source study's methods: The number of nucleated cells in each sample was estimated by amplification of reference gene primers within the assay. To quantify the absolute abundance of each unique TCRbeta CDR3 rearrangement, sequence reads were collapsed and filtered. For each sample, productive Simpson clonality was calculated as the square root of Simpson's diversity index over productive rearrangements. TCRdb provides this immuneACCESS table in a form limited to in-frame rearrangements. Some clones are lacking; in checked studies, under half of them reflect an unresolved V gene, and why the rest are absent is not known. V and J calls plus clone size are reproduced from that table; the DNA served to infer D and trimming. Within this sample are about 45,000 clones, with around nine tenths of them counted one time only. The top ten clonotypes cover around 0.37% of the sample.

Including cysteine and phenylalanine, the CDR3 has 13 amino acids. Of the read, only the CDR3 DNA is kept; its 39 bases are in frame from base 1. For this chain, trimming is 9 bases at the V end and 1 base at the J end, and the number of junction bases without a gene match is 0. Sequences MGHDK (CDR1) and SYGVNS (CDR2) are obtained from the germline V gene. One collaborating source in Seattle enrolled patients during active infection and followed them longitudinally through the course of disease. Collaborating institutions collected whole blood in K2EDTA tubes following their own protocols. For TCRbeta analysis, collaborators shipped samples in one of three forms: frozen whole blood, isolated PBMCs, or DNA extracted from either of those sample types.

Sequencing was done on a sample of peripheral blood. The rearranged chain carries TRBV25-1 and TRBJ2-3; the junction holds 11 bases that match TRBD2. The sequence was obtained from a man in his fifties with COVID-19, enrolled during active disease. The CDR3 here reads CASSGRGTDTQYF. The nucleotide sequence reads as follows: TGTGCCAGTAGCGGGAGGGGCACAGATACGCAGTATTTT.